This T cell receptor beta chain appears in the sequencing data of a study of shared clonotypes between healthy human individuals. Study-level information: The study enrolled two women and a few men aged 18 to 49.

Healthy HIV-negative adults with no recent acute infections or vaccinations were recruited as donors. Genomic DNA belonging to each subset was distributed in equal measure over several immunoSEQ plates. Original data processing: As immunoSEQ supplied junction-only sequences (without quality scores), filtering differed. Only in-frame clones appear in the TCRdb table, and some are missing; sequencing was by immunoSEQ multiplex PCR. From that table come the V and J calls and clone size; the DNA was used to work out D and trimming. The sample lists fewer than 600,000 clones, roughly 77% occurring once. The length of the CDR3 is 14 residues. With 3 bases clipped from V and 5 bases from J, the junction kept 4 bases outside the gene matches. Germline V CDR1 and CDR2: KGHSH, LQKENI.

This rearrangement joins TRBV18 to TRBJ1-5; 7 bases map to TRBD1. Sequencing was done on a sample of PBMCs. This TCR came from a woman aged 40 to 55 in good health. Some clones in this sample may be carry-over from other donors' samples. The CDR3 DNA reads as TGTGCCAGCTCACCGGGACAGCAGGATCAGCCCCAGCATTTT. Encoded protein: CASSPGQQDQPQHF.